This TCR beta chain was observed in a study of monozygotic twins with inflammatory bowel disease. Study outcomes and limitations: Immunosuppressive treatment differences may have increased patient repertoire variability. No separation of different T cell subtypes was possible. Especially with disease activity, IBD patients had fewer clonotypes in common with others than healthy twins did.

Total RNA from whole blood was isolated with no T cell sorting. A note on this clonotype: Its target is unknown.

TCRdb reprocessed the 5' RACE reads and stores each CDR3 protein as one record, lacking DNA. This sample's table has just over 300,000 distinct CDR3 sequences. The clonotype comes from a human donor with ulcerative colitis or Crohn's disease, or a healthy co-twin of an affected twin (not recorded which). Source material: blood.

The CDR3 loop is CASSSSFRGEQFF. This chain uses TRBV7-2 with TRBJ2-1; the TCRdb D gene call, TRBD1, has no DNA to confirm it. This CDR3 has 13 amino acids. The germline CDR1 and CDR2 sequences are SGHTA and FQGNSA. The complete variable domain, with remaining parts taken from reference TRBV7-2 and TRBJ2-1, reads GAGVSQSPSNKVTEKGKDVELRCDPISGHTALYWYRQSLGQGLEFLIYFQGNSAPDKSGLPSDRFSAERTGGSVSTLTIQRTQQEDSAVYLCASSSSFRGEQFFGPGTRLTVL.